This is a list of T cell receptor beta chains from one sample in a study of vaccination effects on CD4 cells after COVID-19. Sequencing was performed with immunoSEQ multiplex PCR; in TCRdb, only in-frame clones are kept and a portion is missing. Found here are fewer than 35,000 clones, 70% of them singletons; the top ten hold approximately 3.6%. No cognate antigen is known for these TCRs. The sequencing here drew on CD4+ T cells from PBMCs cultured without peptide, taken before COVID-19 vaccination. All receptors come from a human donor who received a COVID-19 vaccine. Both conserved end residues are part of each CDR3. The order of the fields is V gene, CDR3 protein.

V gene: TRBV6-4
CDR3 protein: CASSRSPGPNNEQFF

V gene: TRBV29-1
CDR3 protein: CSVEDNSYGYTF

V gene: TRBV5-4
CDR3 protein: CASSFSGFPGNTIYF

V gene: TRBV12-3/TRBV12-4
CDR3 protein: CASSADRAGGYTF

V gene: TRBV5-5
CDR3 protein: CASSWGDRDSYEQYF

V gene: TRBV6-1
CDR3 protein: CASSANPIIPGQDYNEQFF

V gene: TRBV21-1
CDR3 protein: CASSKADREGNMASNQPQHF

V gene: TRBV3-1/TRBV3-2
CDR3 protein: CASSQVSGGGYEQYF

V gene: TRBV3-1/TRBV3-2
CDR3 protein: CASSPSGVEAFF

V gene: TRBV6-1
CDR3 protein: CASSELGLYEQYF

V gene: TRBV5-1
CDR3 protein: CASNPSDDPGNTIYF

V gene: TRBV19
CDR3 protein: CASVEANSNQPQHF

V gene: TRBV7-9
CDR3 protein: CASSWAQGPQETQYF

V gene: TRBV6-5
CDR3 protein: CASSPRASGGFEQYF

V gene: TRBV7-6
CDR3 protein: CASSLEVGAKGEAFF

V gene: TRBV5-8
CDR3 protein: CASSSGTAPSYNEQFF

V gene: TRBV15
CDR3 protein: CATSREDRVASFF

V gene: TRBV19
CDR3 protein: CASSITGGNQPQHF

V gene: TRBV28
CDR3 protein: CASSRGGRGYGYTF

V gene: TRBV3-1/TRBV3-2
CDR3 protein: CASSQGGASEKLFF

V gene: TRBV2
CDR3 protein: CASSDGAGGSYNEQFF

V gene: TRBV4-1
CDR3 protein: CASSQLIRGGTQYF

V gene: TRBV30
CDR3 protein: CAWSVGTGGEKLFF

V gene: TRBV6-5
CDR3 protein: CASSYSGGGLSDTQYF

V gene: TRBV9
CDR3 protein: CASSLSGSGNTDTQYF

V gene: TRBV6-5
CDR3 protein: CASSYSARLSSYEQYF

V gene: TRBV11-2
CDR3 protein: CASSPRGQTQYF

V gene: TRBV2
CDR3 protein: CASRDNGNTIYF

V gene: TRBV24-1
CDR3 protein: CATSEPSWGTQYF

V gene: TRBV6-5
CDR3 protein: CASRGDRAEQYF

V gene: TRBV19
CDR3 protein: CASSMGVGTGVVYEQYF

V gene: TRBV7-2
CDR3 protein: CASSSLKVTQYF

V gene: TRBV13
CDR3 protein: CASSSEASVSYNEQFF